The next 28 T cell receptor beta chains were all read from a single sample in a study of T cell responses to AZD1222 COVID-19 vaccine. Using immunoSEQ multiplex PCR, the repertoire was profiled, and TCRdb retains in-frame clones only, with some absent. The sample has over 45,000 clones, 70% to 90% seen once. The sample here was peripheral blood, taken on day 0 of AZD1222 vaccination. The receptors stem from an adult in good health.

The genes are TRBV7-6 and TRBJ2-7; D may be TRBD2 (7 bases). Trimming removed 1 base from V and 2 bases from J, with 21 bases in between. The germline gives CDR1 SGHVS, CDR2 FNYEAQ. The CDR3 covers 18 residues. CDR3 in amino acids: CASSLDSGGAWSTYEQYF. CDR3 coding DNA: TGTGCCAGCAGCTTAGACAGTGGGGGGGCCTGGTCGACCTACGAGCAGTACTTC.

This clone was observed a few times. The chain has TRBV5-6 and TRBJ2-5; D tentatively reads TRBD1 or TRBD2 (5 bases each). The ends were cut back, 0 bases at V and 7 bases at J, with 13 bases in the middle. The CDR3 consists of 14 residues. Germline assignment: CDR1 SGHDT and CDR2 YYEEEE. The CDR3 here is CASSLVGRDGTQYF. In DNA form, the CDR3 reads TGTGCCAGCAGCTTGGTTGGCAGGGACGGGACCCAGTACTTC.

The chain has TRBV20-1 and TRBJ1-1; 7 positions agree with TRBD1. The CDR3 has 14 residues. Looked up from germline, CDR1 is DFQATT and CDR2 is SNEGSKA (reference sequence). V was clipped by 3 bases and J by 0 bases; unmatched bases: 4. CDR3 protein: CSASDGTVNTEAFF. The CDR3 DNA reads as TGCAGTGCTAGTGACGGGACAGTGAACACTGAAGCTTTCTTT.

CDR3 DNA sequence: TGTGCCAGTAGTGCGGACAGGGCACAAGAGACCCAGTACTTC. Translated, it gives CASSADRAQETQYF. The rearrangement links TRBV19 to TRBJ2-5; 8 bases map to TRBD1. The J segment lost 2 bases and the V segment lost 5 bases, leaving 4 bases of the junction unmatched. Germline V gene sequence: CDR1 LNHDA, CDR2 SQIVND (reference sequence). This CDR3 has 14 amino acids.

J is TRBJ2-7 and V is TRBV11-2; maybe TRBD1 (6 bases). Trimming pared 6 bases from V and 4 bases from J, leaving 19 bases between. CDR3 size: 15 residues. CDR1 SGHAT and CDR2 FQNNGV come from the germline V gene. The CDR3 spells CASSYDRFQGYEQYF. The CDR3 DNA sequence: TGTGCCAGCAGTTACGACAGGTTTCAGGGGTACGAGCAGTACTTC.

This clone occurred once. The chain carries TRBV2 and TRBJ2-5; D not resolved. From germline, CDR1 is SNHLY and CDR2 FYNNEI. CDR3 size: 11 residues. V was pared by 2 bases and J by 5 bases, with 3 bases between. This chain's CDR3 is CASSEFETQYF. The CDR3 bases are TGTGCCAGCAGTGAATTCGAGACCCAGTACTTC. Complete variable domain (other parts from reference TRBV2 and TRBJ2-5): EPEVTQTPSHQVTQMGQEVILRCVPISNHLYFYWYRQILGQKVEFLVSFYNNEISEKSEIFDDQFSVERPDGSNFTLKIRSTKLEDSAMYFCASSEFETQYFGPGTRLLVL.

The chain combines TRBV5-8 with TRBJ2-7; 9 bases map to TRBD1. In germline, CDR1 is SGHTS, CDR2 YDEGEE. V lost 4 bases, J lost 3 bases, and 11 bases stayed unmatched. The CDR3 spans 16 residues. The CDR3 loop is CASSSLTGGRVYEQYF. The CDR3 nucleotides read TGTGCCAGCAGCAGCTTAACAGGGGGCCGTGTCTACGAGCAGTACTTC.

The chain uses TRBV5-4 and TRBJ2-1; TRBD2 agrees at 7 bases. From germline, CDR1 is SGHNT and CDR2 YYREEE (reference sequence). CDR3 length: 14 amino acids. With V trimmed by 0 bases and J by 5 bases, 2 bases remained unmatched. DNA for the CDR3: TGTGCCAGCAGCTTGGGGCTAGCGGACAATGAGCAGTTCTTC. Its translation: CASSLGLADNEQFF. Full variable domain (outside the CDR3, taken from reference TRBV5-4 and TRBJ2-1): ETGVTQSPTHLIKTRGQQVTLRCSSQSGHNTVSWYQQALGQGPQFIFQYYREEENGRGNFPPRFSGLQFPNYSSELNVNALELDDSALYLCASSLGLADNEQFFGPGTRLTVL.

V is TRBV7-9 and J is TRBJ1-2; possible D gene TRBD1, 5 bases. The CDR3 spans 18 residues. V lost 5 bases to trimming and J lost 6 bases, with 28 bases between them. The V gene's germline CDR1 is SEHNR and CDR2 FQNEAQ (reference sequence). CDR3 protein: CASSLPVGAHGHKDGYTF. The CDR3 coding sequence is TGTGCCAGCAGCCTCCCCGTTGGGGCACACGGTCATAAGGATGGCTACACCTTC.

Only one count was recorded for this clone. V usage is TRBV28 and J usage is TRBJ2-7; 8 nucleotides agree with TRBD1. This CDR3 region has 15 residues. The germline V gene has CDR1 MDHEN and CDR2 SYDVKM. The J segment lost 4 bases and the V segment lost 4 bases, leaving 9 bases of the junction unmatched. The chain's CDR3 is CASSSDRGYGYEQYF. The CDR3 nucleotides read TGTGCCAGCAGTTCCGACAGGGGCTATGGATACGAGCAGTACTTC.

This clone has just one count. The chain couples TRBV18 to TRBJ1-1; 7 bases align to TRBD1. The V segment lost 6 bases and the J segment 3 bases; nucleotides outside the gene matches: 7. The CDR3 loop spans 14 amino acids. CDR1 and CDR2 from the germline V gene are KGHSH and LQKENI. CDR3 nucleotide sequence: TGTGCCAGCTCCCAAGGGACAGATTACACTGAAGCTTTCTTT. Translated: CASSQGTDYTEAFF.

V and J are TRBV29-1 and TRBJ2-7; 10 bases fit TRBD1. The CDR3 consists of 15 residues. Trimming at V came to 3 bases and at J to 6 bases, leaving 11 bases not matched to a gene. The germline V gene has CDR1 SQVTM and CDR2 ANQGSEA. The CDR3 region is CSVELTGGAYLEQYF. The CDR3 nucleotides are TGCAGCGTTGAGTTGACAGGGGGCGCGTATCTCGAGCAGTACTTC.

The J gene is TRBJ2-3, the V gene TRBV27; the match to TRBD2 covers 8 bases. The ends lost 8 bases at V and 3 bases at J; junction bases unmatched: 13. This CDR3 is 16 amino acids long. Germline CDR1 is MNHEY and CDR2 is SMNVEV (reference sequence). The CDR3 region has the DNA TGTGCCAGCGGCCCCATAGCGGGGAGGGAAACAGATACGCAGTATTTT. Its protein is CASGPIAGRETDTQYF.

The V gene is TRBV5-4, the J gene TRBJ1-1; weak D call: TRBD1 (6 bases). Deletions cut 4 bases from V and 1 base from J, with 8 bases between. This CDR3 has 13 amino acids. From germline, CDR1 is SGHNT and CDR2 YYREEE (reference sequence). The CDR3 sequence: CASSRGQNTEAFF. For the CDR3, the DNA is TGTGCCAGCAGCCGGGGACAGAACACTGAAGCTTTCTTT.

This clone was picked up a small number of times. The chain carries TRBV19 and TRBJ1-5; 7 positions match TRBD1. Germline CDR1 reads LNHDA; CDR2 reads SQIVND (reference sequence). Germline trimming cut 9 bases from V and 2 bases from J; bases unmatched to any gene: 7. This CDR3 has 14 residues. The CDR3 DNA reads as TGTGCCAGCATTCCGACAGGGCGCAATCAGCCCCAGCATTTT. It codes for CASIPTGRNQPQHF. The full variable domain, completed using reference TRBV19 and TRBJ1-5, is DGGITQSPKYLFRKEGQNVTLSCEQNLNHDAMYWYRQDPGQGLRLIYYSQIVNDFQKGDIAEGYSVSREKKESFPLTVTSAQKNPTAFYLCASIPTGRNQPQHFGDGTRLSIL.

Turning to this clone: It is unclear where the CDR3 begins or ends on the DNA, so no DNA is shown, and the CDR3 is as TCRdb lists it. Within the sample, other DNA sequences also encode this same CDR3. The chain has TRBV5-1 and TRBJ2-2. CDR1 and CDR2 from the germline V gene are SGHRS and YFSETQ. The CDR3 is made up of 14 amino acids, end residues included. CDR3 region: CASSSTSNTGELFF.

This rearrangement joins TRBV3-1 (or the pseudogene TRBV3-2) to TRBJ2-6, with D hard to call. The CDR3 is 15 amino acids. The V gene lost 0 bases and the J gene lost 1 base, with 4 bases spanning the gap. Germline V gives CDR1 LGHDT, CDR2 YNNKEL (reference sequence). CDR3 sequence: CASSQDVSGANVLTF. DNA for the CDR3: TGTGCCAGCAGCCAAGATGTGTCTGGGGCCAACGTCCTGACTTTC.

V and J are TRBV6-5 and TRBJ2-7; the D is unclear. V lost 0 bases and J 5 bases, leaving 5 bases between the germline ends. The CDR3 runs to 12 residues. CDR1 is MNHEY, CDR2 SVGAGI, per germline. CDR3 coding DNA: TGTGCCAGCAGTTACTCGGCTCACGAGCAGTACTTC. It yields the protein CASSYSAHEQYF.

This clone showed up just a few times. This chain links TRBV4-2 with TRBJ1-6, with 7 bases matching TRBD1. This CDR3 region has 17 residues. Looked up from germline, CDR1 is LGHNA and CDR2 is YNFKEQ. J gave up 9 bases and V 0 bases, and 11 bases lay outside the gene matches. CDR3 coding DNA: TGTGCCAGCAGCCAAGAATCAACAACAGGGGACGTTTCACCCCTCCACTTT. Protein product: CASSQESTTGDVSPLHF.

The chain carries TRBV30 and TRBJ2-1, with 12 bases that match TRBD2. V shed 3 bases, J shed 9 bases, and the junction held 9 bases outside the gene matches. CDR1 is GTSNPN and CDR2 is SVGIG in the germline V gene (reference sequence). This CDR3 is built from 15 residues. The DNA for the CDR3 is TGTGCCTGGAGAGGGCTAGCGGGGGGGCTAGGTGAGCAGTTCTTC. This gives the protein CAWRGLAGGLGEQFF. The complete variable domain, with remaining parts taken from reference TRBV30 and TRBJ2-1, reads SQTIHQWPATLVQPVGSPLSLECTVEGTSNPNLYWYRQAAGRGLQLLFYSVGIGQISSEVPQNLSASRPQDRQFILSSKKLLLSDSGFYLCAWRGLAGGLGEQFFGPGTRLTVL.

V is TRBV29-1 and J is TRBJ1-5; the match to TRBD1 covers 8 bases. With 6 bases clipped from V and 4 bases from J, the junction kept 5 bases outside the gene matches. Germline lookup yields CDR1 SQVTM and CDR2 ANQGSEA. The CDR3 extends over 13 amino acids. The CDR3 loop reads CSVGTGPNQPQHF. Written as DNA, the CDR3 is TGCAGCGTCGGGACAGGACCTAATCAGCCCCAGCATTTT.

The chain combines TRBV19 with TRBJ1-4; D remains ambiguous. Per the germline V gene, CDR1 is LNHDA and CDR2 is SQIVND (reference sequence). The CDR3 loop spans 15 amino acids. V lost 0 bases to trimming and J lost 8 bases, with 13 bases between them. The CDR3 spells CASSIDGLTLEKLFF. CDR3 nucleotide sequence: TGTGCCAGTAGTATAGACGGACTGACCCTGGAAAAACTGTTTTTT.

Here the CDR3 DNA reads TGTGCCAGCAGTTACTCGTCCGGGGCCAATTCACCCCTCCACTTT. It yields the protein CASSYSSGANSPLHF. The chain links TRBV6-5 to TRBJ1-6; the D gene is possibly TRBD1 (5 bases). Germline values: CDR1 MNHEY, CDR2 SVGAGI. The CDR3 totals 15 residues. Trimming pared 0 bases from V and 7 bases from J, leaving 10 bases between.

V usage is TRBV5-6 and J usage is TRBJ1-1; unclear D gene. Germline assignment: CDR1 SGHDT and CDR2 YYEEEE. V was shortened by 2 bases and J by 3 bases, with 8 bases between the two germline ends. The CDR3 totals 13 residues. The CDR3 reads CASSFTRYTEAFF. The CDR3 DNA reads as TGTGCCAGCAGCTTTACAAGGTACACTGAAGCTTTCTTT.

The chain joins TRBV11-2 to TRBJ2-6; weak D call: TRBD1 (7 bases). The CDR3 runs 17 residues. V lost 5 bases and J 0 bases, leaving 14 bases between the germline ends. The germline CDR1 and CDR2 sequences are SGHAT and FQNNGV. DNA for the CDR3: TGTGCCAGCAGCCTCAGGGGGGAGTTCTCTGGGGCCAACGTCCTGACTTTC. Translated, it gives CASSLRGEFSGANVLTF. Drawing the rest from reference TRBV11-2 and TRBJ2-6, the complete variable domain is EAGVAQSPRYKIIEKRQSVAFWCNPISGHATLYWYQQILGQGPKLLIQFQNNGVVDDSQLPKDRFSAERLKGVDSTLKIQPAKLEDSAVYLCASSLRGEFSGANVLTFGAGSRLTVL.

CDR3 bases: TGTGCCAGCTCTCCTAGGGGGGGCTTATCTAATGAAAAACTGTTTTTT. It encodes CASSPRGGLSNEKLFF. This chain links TRBV5-6 with TRBJ1-4; weak D call: TRBD1 (6 bases). V was cut by 7 bases and J by 3 bases, with 19 bases left in between. The CDR3 runs to 16 residues. Germline CDR1 is SGHDT and CDR2 is YYEEEE.

V and J are TRBV18 and TRBJ2-7; either TRBD1 or TRBD2 may fit D (7 bases each). CDR1 is KGHSH and CDR2 is LQKENI in the germline V gene. Trimming removed 6 bases at V and 2 bases at J, with 23 bases between. The CDR3 loop spans 17 amino acids. This chain's CDR3 is CASSPRGGGPSAYEQYF. CDR3 nucleotides: TGTGCCAGCTCGCCGCGGGGAGGGGGCCCCTCCGCCTACGAGCAGTACTTC.

CDR3 DNA: TGTGCCAGTAACCTACGGACAGATAGCAATCAGCCCCAGCATTTT. It codes for CASNLRTDSNQPQHF. This chain connects TRBV19 to TRBJ1-5, with D maybe TRBD1 (6 bases). Germline V lookup: CDR1 LNHDA, CDR2 SQIVND (reference sequence). This CDR3 is built from 15 residues. Trimming took 7 bases from V and 0 from J, leaving 13 bases between them.